A selection of T cell receptor beta chains follows, all from one sample in a study of human T cells and chemical hapten exposure. MiXCR, applied by TCRdb to the RACE reads, yields one record per CDR3 protein. The table records 300,000 to 400,000 distinct CDR3 sequences, under 9% of them present only once. Specimen: whole blood, collected in connection with sensitization to the hapten diphenylcyclopropenone (DPC). These receptors all stem from a woman aged 18-29 years with alopecia areata. Some clones in this sample may be carry-over from other donors' samples. The CDR3 runs from the conserved cysteine through the conserved F or W. Fields, in order: CDR3 protein, V gene, J gene, D gene. D genes are given only for firm matches.

CDR3: CASSLAGAPSTDTQYF
V: TRBV5-5
J: TRBJ2-3
D: -

CDR3: CSVKPTGSIQYF
V: TRBV29-1
J: TRBJ2-4
D: TRBD1

CDR3: CASSAQYVGATEAFF
V: TRBV9
J: TRBJ1-1
D: -

CDR3: CASSLDRGRDQPQHF
V: TRBV28
J: TRBJ1-5
D: TRBD1

CDR3: CASSPGTEGYTEAFF
V: TRBV11-2
J: TRBJ1-1
D: TRBD1

CDR3: CASSRTHTPYSNQPQHF
V: TRBV6-6
J: TRBJ1-5
D: -

CDR3: CSVELREIQETQYF
V: TRBV29-1
J: TRBJ2-5
D: -

CDR3: CASSFSGQGAVDTQYF
V: TRBV5-1
J: TRBJ2-3
D: TRBD1

CDR3: CASKDSGGTEAFF
V: TRBV5-1
J: TRBJ1-1
D: TRBD1

CDR3: CASSPPHYFEAFF
V: TRBV7-9
J: TRBJ1-1
D: -

CDR3: CASRRTGKNEKLFF
V: TRBV6-1
J: TRBJ1-4
D: TRBD1

CDR3: CASSNPGTRATDTQYF
V: TRBV5-6
J: TRBJ2-3
D: TRBD2